This T cell receptor (beta chain) was identified during a study of T cell responses to AZD1222 COVID-19 vaccine. Study background: It was second doses at about 4 or about 12 weeks that were pooled. General study findings and limits: Scientists sampled the repertoires only once the peak T cell response had passed. Across spike, vaccine-associated CD4 TCRs were found, dominant at 160-218 and 743-854. There were mostly white British donors and more females than males, and clonal diversity was possibly underestimated.

Assay: immunoSEQ multiplex PCR; the TCRdb copy retains only in-frame clones and omits some. The sample gives 75,000 to 100,000 clones, roughly 81% of which show up once; about 13% is in the top ten. Details on this clone: Its antigen remains unknown.

The sequence was collected from an adult in good health. The sequencing here drew on peripheral blood, taken on day 0 of AZD1222 vaccination.

CDR3 protein: CASSYSRRGVQNEQFF. The CDR3 nucleotides are TGTGCCAGCAGTTACTCGAGGCGGGGGGTGCAGAATGAGCAGTTCTTC. V and J are TRBV6-5 and TRBJ2-1; 8 bases map to TRBD2. The junction had 8 bases not matched to a gene; V was cut back by 0 bases and J by 7 bases. The germline V gene encodes CDR1 MNHEY and CDR2 SVGAGI. The CDR3 runs to 16 residues.